These 17 T cell receptor beta chains came from one sample sequenced in a study of cytomegalovirus exposure and HLA in healthy donors. In the PCR, 60 Vbeta and 13 Jbeta primers were used. The repertoire was sequenced with immunoSEQ multiplex PCR; TCRdb's copy has only in-frame clones and lacks some. This sample carries hundreds of thousands of clones, roughly 70% of them seen once, and the ten largest clones take around 2%. Sequenced sample: PBMCs. The receptors stem from a female donor in good health and CMV-seronegative.

This clone was counted a few times. The chain joins TRBV7-9 to TRBJ2-7; no clear D. Germline V CDR1 and CDR2: SEHNR, FQNEAQ (reference sequence). The CDR3 has 13 amino acids. V lost 7 bases, J lost 5 bases, and 15 bases lay in between. In nucleotides, the CDR3 is TGTGCCAGCAAGACCCCCCGTGCGGACGAGCAGTACTTC. This translates into CASKTPRADEQYF.

The chain uses TRBV4-2 and TRBJ2-3, with D tentatively TRBD2 (5 bases). This CDR3 comprises 14 residues. CDR1 is LGHNA and CDR2 is YNFKEQ in the germline V gene. V was cut by 5 bases and J by 4 bases, with 13 bases left in between. The CDR3 is CASSAGGSADTQYF. The CDR3 DNA reads TGTGCCAGCAGCGCGGGCGGCTCCGCAGATACGCAGTATTTT.

The chain carries TRBV9 and TRBJ1-2; D is ambiguous. The CDR3 has 13 residues. From germline, CDR1 is SGDLS and CDR2 YYNGEE. V was pared by 4 bases and J by 4 bases, with 11 bases between. The CDR3 loop is CASSPGTVYGYTF. The CDR3 bases are TGTGCCAGCAGCCCGGGAACGGTCTATGGCTACACCTTC.

The chain recombines TRBV5-1 with TRBJ2-4; D gene ambiguous. The V gene's germline CDR1 is SGHRS and CDR2 YFSETQ. There are 15 residues in the CDR3. V gave up 0 bases and J gave up 6 bases, with 13 bases separating them. The CDR3 reads CASSLGSERGNIQYF. In DNA form, the CDR3 reads TGCGCCAGCAGCTTGGGTTCAGAGAGAGGAAACATTCAGTACTTC.

The rearrangement joins TRBV5-1 to TRBJ2-6, with TRBD1 as a possible D gene (6 bases). Trimming stripped 2 bases from V and 1 base from J, with 7 bases between. The CDR3 length is 15 residues. From germline, CDR1 is SGHRS and CDR2 YFSETQ. The CDR3, as DNA: TGCGCCAGCAGCTTAGGGGGTTCTGGGGCCAACGTCCTGACTTTC. This sequence encodes CASSLGGSGANVLTF.

The genes are TRBV28 and TRBJ2-1; tentatively, D is TRBD2 (6 bases). CDR3 length equals 16 residues. V lost 3 bases and J lost 6, with 18 bases in between. From germline, CDR1 is MDHEN and CDR2 SYDVKM. Here the CDR3 DNA reads TGTGCCAGCAGTTTTGTTACCGGGAGCGGTCTCAATGAGCAGTTCTTC. Translated, it gives CASSFVTGSGLNEQFF.

The rearrangement joins TRBV27 to TRBJ2-3, with 8 bases matching TRBD2. CDR1 is MNHEY and CDR2 is SMNVEV in the germline V gene (reference sequence). The V and J ends lost 8 bases and 2 bases, in that order; junction bases with no gene match: 9. This CDR3 is built from 15 residues. CDR3 DNA sequence: TGTGCCAGCCGATTTGGAGCGGGAGTCACAGATACGCAGTATTTT. Residues: CASRFGAGVTDTQYF.

This sequence joins TRBV18 and TRBJ2-3; D not resolved. This CDR3 is built from 15 residues. The germline V gene has CDR1 KGHSH and CDR2 LQKENI. V gave up 5 bases and J gave up 4 bases, with 16 bases separating them. The CDR3 loop is CASSTSAGSADTQYF. CDR3 in DNA: TGTGCCAGCTCAACGTCGGCTGGCAGCGCAGATACGCAGTATTTT.

The rearrangement uses TRBV7-8 and TRBJ1-5, with 8 positions matching TRBD1. The length of the CDR3 is 15 residues. Per the germline V gene, CDR1 is SGHVS and CDR2 is FQNEAQ. The junction had 9 bases not matched to a gene; V was cut back by 5 bases and J by 6 bases. CDR3 sequence reads: CASSASDREGQPQHF. The CDR3 DNA sequence: TGTGCCAGCAGCGCGTCGGACAGGGAGGGTCAGCCCCAGCATTTT.

The V gene is TRBV30, the J gene TRBJ2-5; possibly TRBD1 for D (6 bases). Trimming left V 5 bases short and J 3 bases short, with 13 bases between. Looked up from germline, CDR1 is GTSNPN and CDR2 is SVGIG (reference sequence). The CDR3 contains 13 residues. CDR3 in DNA: TGTGCCTGGGACCTTACAGGGAAAGAGACCCAGTACTTC. Translation: CAWDLTGKETQYF.

The V and J genes are TRBV14 and TRBJ2-3; D might be TRBD2 (6 bases). Looked up from germline, CDR1 is SGHDN and CDR2 is FVKESK. This CDR3 is built from 16 residues. The germline V and J ends were trimmed by 4 bases and 2 bases, with 16 bases remaining between them. CDR3 nucleotide sequence: TGTGCCAGCAGCCTACATAGCGGCGGCAACACAGATACGCAGTATTTT. It codes for CASSLHSGGNTDTQYF.

The chain uses TRBV5-8 and TRBJ2-7; D unclear. V gave up 0 bases and J gave up 2 bases, with 9 bases separating them. Germline CDR1 and CDR2: SGHTS and YDEGEE. The CDR3 is 14 amino acids. The CDR3, as DNA: TGTGCCAGCAGCTTGGACGCGGAAACCTACGAGCAGTACTTC. Translation: CASSLDAETYEQYF.

Notes on this clone: At one end the junction does not follow the germline gene, possibly because of a read error. The chain uses TRBV6-6 and TRBJ2-4, with a weak D call TRBD2 (6 bases). Germline V CDR1 and CDR2: MNHNY, SVGAGI (reference sequence). The length of the CDR3 is 14 residues. The CDR3 DNA sequence: TGTGCCAGCAGTAACTCCGTAGCGGAAAACATTCAGTACTTC. Protein product: CASSNSVAENIQYF.

The chain links TRBV5-1 to TRBJ2-7, with 9 bases lining up with TRBD1. The CDR3 loop spans 14 amino acids. CDR1 and CDR2 from the germline V gene are SGHRS and YFSETQ. With V trimmed by 6 bases and J by 4 bases, 8 bases remained unmatched. The CDR3, as DNA: TGCGCCAGCACGTGGGGACAGGGCGGTTACGAGCAGTACTTC. Protein: CASTWGQGGYEQYF.

This chain links TRBV4-1 with TRBJ2-7, with TRBD1 matching 8 bases. Germline assignment: CDR1 MGHRA and CDR2 YSYEKL. CDR3 length: 14 residues. Trimming at V came to 3 bases and at J to 4 bases, leaving 5 bases not matched to a gene. DNA for the CDR3: TGCGCCAGCAGCCAGGACAGGGAAGGGTACGAGCAGTACTTC. This translates into CASSQDREGYEQYF.

The rearrangement joins TRBV11-3 to TRBJ2-7; 7 bases align to TRBD1. Per the germline V gene, CDR1 is SGHNT and CDR2 is YENEEA. Losses at the gene ends were 4 bases for V and 3 bases for J; bases not matched to a gene: 12. The CDR3 sequence is 16 residues long. The CDR3 DNA reads as TGTGCCAGCAGCTCCCTTGGGACAGTCAGTGACTACGAGCAGTACTTC. This codes for CASSSLGTVSDYEQYF.

The V gene is TRBV27, the J gene TRBJ2-7; 12 positions match TRBD2. The germline gives CDR1 MNHEY, CDR2 SMNVEV (reference sequence). V lost 5 bases and J lost 5; bases outside the gene matches: 13. This CDR3 region has 17 residues. CDR3 sequence (DNA): TGTGCCAGCAGTCCCCTCGGCCTGACTAGCGGGAGTAACGAGCAGTACTTC. Amino acids: CASSPLGLTSGSNEQYF.